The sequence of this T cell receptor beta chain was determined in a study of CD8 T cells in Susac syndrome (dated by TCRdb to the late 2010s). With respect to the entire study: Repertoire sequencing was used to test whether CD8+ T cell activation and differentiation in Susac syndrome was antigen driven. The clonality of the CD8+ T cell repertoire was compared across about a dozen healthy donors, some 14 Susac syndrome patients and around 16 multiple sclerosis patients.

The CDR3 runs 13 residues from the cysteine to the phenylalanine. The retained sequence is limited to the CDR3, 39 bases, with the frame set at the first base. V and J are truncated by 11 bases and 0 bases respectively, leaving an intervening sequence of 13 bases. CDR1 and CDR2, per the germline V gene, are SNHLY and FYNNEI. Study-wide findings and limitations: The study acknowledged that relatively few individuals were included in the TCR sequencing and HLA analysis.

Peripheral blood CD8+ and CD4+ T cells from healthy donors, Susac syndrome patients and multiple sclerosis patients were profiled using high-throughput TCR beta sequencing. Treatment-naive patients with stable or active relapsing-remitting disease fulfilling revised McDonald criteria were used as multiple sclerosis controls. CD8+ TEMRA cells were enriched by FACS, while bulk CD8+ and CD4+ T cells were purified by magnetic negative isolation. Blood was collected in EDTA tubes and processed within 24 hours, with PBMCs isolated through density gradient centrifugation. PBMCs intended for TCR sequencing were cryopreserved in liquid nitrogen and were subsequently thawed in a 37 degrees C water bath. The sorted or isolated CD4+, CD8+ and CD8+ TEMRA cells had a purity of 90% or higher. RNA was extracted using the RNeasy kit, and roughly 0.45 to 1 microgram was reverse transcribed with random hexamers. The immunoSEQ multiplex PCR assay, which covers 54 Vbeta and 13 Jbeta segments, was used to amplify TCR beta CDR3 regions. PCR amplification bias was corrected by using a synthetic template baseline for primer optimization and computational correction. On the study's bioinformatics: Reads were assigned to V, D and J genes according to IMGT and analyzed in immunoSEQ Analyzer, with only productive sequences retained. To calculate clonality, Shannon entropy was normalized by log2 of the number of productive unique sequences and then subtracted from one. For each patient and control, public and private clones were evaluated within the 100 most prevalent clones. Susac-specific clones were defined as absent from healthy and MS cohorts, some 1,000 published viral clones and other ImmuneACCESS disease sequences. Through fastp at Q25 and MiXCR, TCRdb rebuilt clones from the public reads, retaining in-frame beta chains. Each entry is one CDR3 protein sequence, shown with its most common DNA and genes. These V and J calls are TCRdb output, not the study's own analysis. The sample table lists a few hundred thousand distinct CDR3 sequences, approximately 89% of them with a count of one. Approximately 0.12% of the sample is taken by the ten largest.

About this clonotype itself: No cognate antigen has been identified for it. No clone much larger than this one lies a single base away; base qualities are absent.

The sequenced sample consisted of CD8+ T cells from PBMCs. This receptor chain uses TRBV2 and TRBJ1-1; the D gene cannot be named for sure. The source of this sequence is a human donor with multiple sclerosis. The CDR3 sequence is CAASGALNTEAFF. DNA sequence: TGTGCCGCCTCAGGAGCCTTGAACACTGAAGCTTTCTTT. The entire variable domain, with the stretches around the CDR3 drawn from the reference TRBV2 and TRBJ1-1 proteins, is EPEVTQTPSHQVTQMGQEVILRCVPISNHLYFYWYRQILGQKVEFLVSFYNNEISEKSEIFDDQFSVERPDGSNFTLKIRSTKLEDSAMYFCAASGALNTEAFFGQGTRLTVV.